The T cell receptor beta chain described here comes from a study of blood T cell repertoires in COVID-19. Study-wide context: PBMCs, B-cell-depleted T cells, or T cells provided the cDNA or gDNA that made up the material.

Data came from immunoSEQ multiplex PCR; TCRdb stores just in-frame clones and leaves some out. Counted here are about 220,000 clones, about 86% occurring once; the ten biggest clones make up 2% to 2.5%. Trimming cost V 4 bases and J 6 bases; bases outside gene matches: 1. The germline V gene encodes CDR1 LNHDA and CDR2 SQIVND (reference sequence). The CDR3 spans 13 residues. Input material: peripheral blood. The receptor was isolated from a woman aged 55-70 years with acute or convalescent COVID-19. The chain links TRBV19 to TRBJ2-7; 12 bases are a match to TRBD2. CDR3 bases: TGTGCCAGTAGTACGGGACTAGCGGGCGAGCAGTACTTC. Translation gives CASSTGLAGEQYF. The full variable domain, with the rest looked up from reference TRBV19 and TRBJ2-7, is DGGITQSPKYLFRKEGQNVTLSCEQNLNHDAMYWYRQDPGQGLRLIYYSQIVNDFQKGDIAEGYSVSREKKESFPLTVTSAQKNPTAFYLCASSTGLAGEQYFGPGTRLTVT.